This T cell receptor beta chain stems from a study of T cells expressing NK-cell markers. TCRdb reprocessed the 5' RACE reads; each CDR3 protein has one entry and no DNA is given. Its table records about 540,000 distinct CDR3 sequences. CDR3 length: 16 amino acids. CDR1 SGHTA and CDR2 FQGNSA come from the germline V gene. Specimen: blood T cells: a sorted CD56 or NKG2C T cell subset, CD4+ or CD8+ T cells, or bulk PBMC T cells (not recorded which). The V gene is TRBV7-2, the J gene TRBJ2-1. The source is a man aged 18 to 29 in good health. The CDR3 here is CASSLVPGSSYNEQFF.